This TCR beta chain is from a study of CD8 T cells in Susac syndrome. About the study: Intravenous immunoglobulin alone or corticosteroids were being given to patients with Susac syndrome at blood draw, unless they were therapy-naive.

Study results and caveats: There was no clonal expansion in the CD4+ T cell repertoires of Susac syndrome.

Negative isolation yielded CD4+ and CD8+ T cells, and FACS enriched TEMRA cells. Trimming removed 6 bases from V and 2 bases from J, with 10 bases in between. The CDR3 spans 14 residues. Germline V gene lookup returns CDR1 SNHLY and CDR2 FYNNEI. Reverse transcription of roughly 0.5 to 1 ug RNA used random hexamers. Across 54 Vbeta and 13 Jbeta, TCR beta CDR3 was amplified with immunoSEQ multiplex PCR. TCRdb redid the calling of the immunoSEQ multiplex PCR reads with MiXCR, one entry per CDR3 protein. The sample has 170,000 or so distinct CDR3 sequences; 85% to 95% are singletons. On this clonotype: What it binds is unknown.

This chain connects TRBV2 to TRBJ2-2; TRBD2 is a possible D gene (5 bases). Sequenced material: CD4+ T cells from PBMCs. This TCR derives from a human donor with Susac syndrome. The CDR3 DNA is TGTGCCAGCAGCGGGGATGGTAACACCGGGGAGCTGTTTTTT. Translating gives CASSGDGNTGELFF.